This T cell receptor beta chain was profiled in a study of T cells in Graves' hyperthyroidism and ophthalmopathy. Study-level points and caveats: Using 13 V-J features, a model discriminated ophthalmopathy from stable hyperthyroidism. Blood also showed most of the thyroid clonotypes that were expanded above 0.001.

Researchers took RNA transcripts and amplified the TCR beta CDR3 regions from them. HTBI primers were the set used in a first-round RT-PCR of the TCR CDR3. TCRdb itself ran the multiplex PCR reads through MiXCR, one entry per CDR3 protein. The sample carries roughly 500,000 distinct CDR3 sequences, over 45% recorded once. V shed 6 bases and J shed 14 bases, with 23 bases lying between them. The CDR3 loop spans 14 amino acids. Germline CDR1 and CDR2: SNHLY and FYNNEI. Diagnostic assessment was based on clinical symptoms, serum thyroxine and TRAb, thyroid ultrasound and orbital computed tomography. As for this clonotype: Antigen specificity is unknown.

This chain links TRBV2 with TRBJ1-5, with D possibly being TRBD1 (5 bases). The TCR comes from an adult woman with Graves' disease, either hyperthyroidism or ophthalmopathy (not recorded which). Specimen: peripheral blood or thyroid tissue (not recorded which). CDR3 sequence: CASRPRGGEDYEHF. The DNA for the CDR3 is TGTGCCAGCAGGCCTCGGGGGGGGGAAGACTACGAGCATTTT.